This TCR beta chain originates from a study of shared clonotypes between healthy human individuals. CD8 cells classed as naive were CD45RO-negative and positively selected for CCR7, excluding terminally differentiated effector memory CD45RA+ cells. Note on this clone: Its antigen is not identified.

Sorted-subset replicate PCR reactions were performed with approximately 200 ng DNA, corresponding to tens of thousands of T cell genomes. Produced via immunoSEQ multiplex PCR; TCRdb's table is partial and in-frame only. The repertoire holds millions of clones, about 92% seen once, with 1.5% to 2% in the top ten. The CDR3 has 14 residues. The V and J ends lost 8 bases and 7 bases respectively, with 18 bases between them. CDR1 is MGHDK and CDR2 is SYGVNS in the germline V gene. Points from the study as a whole: Rarefaction indicated that sorted-subset sequencing remained incomplete although depth was large. Among a few donors, roughly 5.5% of naive CD4 clonotypes were found in common.

This rearrangement joins TRBV25-1 to TRBJ1-5; tentative D call: TRBD1 (6 bases). Sequencing was done on a sample of naive CD8+ T cells from PBMCs. This TCR came from a man between 18 and 29 years old in good health. Some clones in this sample may be carry-over from other donors' samples. In DNA form, the CDR3 reads TGTGCCAGCGCCTCCGGGGGCGCCGGGCAGCCCCAGCATTTT. Residues: CASASGGAGQPQHF.